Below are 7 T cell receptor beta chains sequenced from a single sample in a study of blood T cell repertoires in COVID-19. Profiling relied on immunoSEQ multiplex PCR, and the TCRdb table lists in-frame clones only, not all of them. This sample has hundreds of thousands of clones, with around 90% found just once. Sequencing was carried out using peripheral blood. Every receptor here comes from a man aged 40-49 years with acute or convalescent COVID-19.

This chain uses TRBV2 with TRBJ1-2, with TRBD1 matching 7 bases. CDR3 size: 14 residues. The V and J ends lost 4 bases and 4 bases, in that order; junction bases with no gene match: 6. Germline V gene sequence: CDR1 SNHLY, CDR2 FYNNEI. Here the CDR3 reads CASSAGGGGYGYTF. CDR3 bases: TGTGCCAGCAGTGCAGGAGGGGGCGGCTATGGCTACACCTTC.

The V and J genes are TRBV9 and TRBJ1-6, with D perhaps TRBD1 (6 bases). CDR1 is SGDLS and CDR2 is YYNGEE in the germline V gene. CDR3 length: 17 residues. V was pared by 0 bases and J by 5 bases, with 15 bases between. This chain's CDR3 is CASSVARTARDNSPLHF. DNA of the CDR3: TGTGCCAGCAGCGTAGCCCGGACAGCGAGAGATAATTCACCCCTCCACTTT.

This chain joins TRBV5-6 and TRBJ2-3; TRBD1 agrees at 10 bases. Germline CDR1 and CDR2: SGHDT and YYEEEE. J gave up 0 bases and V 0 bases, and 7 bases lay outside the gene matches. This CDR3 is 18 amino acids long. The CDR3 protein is CASSLEGVGQGSTDTQYF. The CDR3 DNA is TGTGCCAGCAGCTTGGAGGGTGTGGGACAGGGGAGCACAGATACGCAGTATTTT.

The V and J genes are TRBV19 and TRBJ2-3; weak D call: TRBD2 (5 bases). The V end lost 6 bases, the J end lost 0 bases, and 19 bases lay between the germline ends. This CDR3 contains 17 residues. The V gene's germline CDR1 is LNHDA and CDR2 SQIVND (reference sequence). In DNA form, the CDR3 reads TGTGCCAGTAGCGCCAACCCCGGGGTGGCTAGCACAGATACGCAGTATTTT. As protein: CASSANPGVASTDTQYF.

The CDR3 bases are TGTGCCAGTAGTATGGGGGGTAGCGGCACTGAAGCTTTCTTT. Translation gives CASSMGGSGTEAFF. This sequence joins TRBV19 and TRBJ1-1; D is possibly TRBD1 (5 bases). The V gene's germline CDR1 is LNHDA and CDR2 SQIVND (reference sequence). This CDR3 is built from 14 residues. V lost 3 bases and J 4 bases, leaving 12 bases between the germline ends.

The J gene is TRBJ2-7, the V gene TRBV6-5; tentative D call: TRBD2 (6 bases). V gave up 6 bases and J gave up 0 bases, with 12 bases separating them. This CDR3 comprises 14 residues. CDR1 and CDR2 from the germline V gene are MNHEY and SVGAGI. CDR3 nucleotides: TGTGCCAGCAGCTCCCCGGGGGACTCCTACGAGCAGTACTTC. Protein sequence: CASSSPGDSYEQYF.

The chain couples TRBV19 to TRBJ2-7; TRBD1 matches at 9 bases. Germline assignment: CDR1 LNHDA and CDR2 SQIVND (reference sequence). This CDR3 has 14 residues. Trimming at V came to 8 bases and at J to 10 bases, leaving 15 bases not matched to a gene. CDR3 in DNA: TGTGCCAGTTCGACAGACTATACACAGGGGGCACAGTACTTC. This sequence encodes CASSTDYTQGAQYF.